A selection of T cell receptor beta chains follows, all from one sample in a study of siplizumab effects on memory and regulatory T cells. The assay was immunoSEQ multiplex PCR, and TCRdb's table has in-frame clones only and misses some. The sample lists 90,000 to 120,000 clones, under 95% occurring once. The sample taken for sequencing was Tregs sorted from blood. The source of these receptors is a human donor in good health. Both conserved end residues are part of each CDR3. The order of the fields is J gene, D gene, clone size, V gene, CDR3 protein, CDR3 DNA. The D gene is left open where the match is weak. Where a row states a size, it is once, few, many or the class of an expanded clone; other rows omit it.

TRBJ2-1 | TRBD2 | . | TRBV5-1 | CASSGRGTSGSNEQFF | TGCGCCAGCAGCGGGCGGGGGACTAGCGGGAGCAATGAGCAGTTCTTC
TRBJ2-3 | TRBD2 | . | TRBV15 | CATGLRLAGADTQYF | TGTGCCACCGGGTTGCGGCTAGCGGGAGCAGATACGCAGTATTTT
TRBJ2-3 | TRBD2 | . | TRBV7-3 | CASSLRLAGGTDTQYF | TGTGCCAGCAGCTTAAGGTTGGCGGGAGGAACAGATACGCAGTATTTT
TRBJ2-7 | TRBD2 | . | TRBV7-8 | CASSLGGRLPTKQYF | TGTGCCAGCAGCTTAGGCGGGAGGCTCCCTACGAAGCAGTACTTC
TRBJ2-5 | TRBD2 | . | TRBV19 | CASSMGAGGRAKETQYF | TGTGCCAGTAGTATGGGCGCCGGCGGGAGGGCAAAGGAGACCCAGTACTTC
TRBJ2-6 | . | . | TRBV2 | CASSEVWQRRHSGANVLTF | TGTGCCAGCAGTGAAGTGTGGCAAAGACGCCACTCTGGGGCCAACGTCCTGACTTTC
TRBJ2-7 | TRBD1 | . | TRBV10-1 | CASSRTGVEQYF | TGCGCCAGCAGCCGGACAGGGGTCGAGCAGTACTTC
TRBJ2-5 | . | . | TRBV2 | CASSEAWTGTQYF | TGTGCCAGCAGTGAAGCGTGGACGGGGACCCAGTACTTC
TRBJ2-7 | . | . | TRBV12-2 | CASRSRSVPYEQYF | TGTGCAAGTCGCTCTAGATCTGTACCCTACGAGCAGTACTTC
TRBJ1-1 | TRBD1 | once | TRBV6-6 | CAISTGQMNTEAFF | TGTGCCATCAGCACGGGACAGATGAACACTGAAGCTTTCTTT
TRBJ1-2 | TRBD1 | . | TRBV5-1 | CASSPGSGQGAPGYTF | TGCGCCAGCAGCCCGGGTTCCGGACAGGGGGCGCCGGGCTACACCTTC
TRBJ2-1 | . | . | TRBV7-6 | CASSSQTGASDLNEQFF | TGTGCCAGCAGCTCCCAGACGGGGGCCTCGGACTTAAATGAGCAGTTCTTC
TRBJ2-3 | . | . | TRBV6-6 | CASTFADTQYF | TGTGCCAGCACTTTCGCAGATACGCAGTATTTT
TRBJ2-2 | . | . | TRBV11-3 | CASSPNGAGELFF | TGTGCCAGCAGCCCGAATGGTGCCGGGGAGCTGTTTTTT
TRBJ2-7 | . | . | TRBV18 | CASSPKYEQYF | TGCGCCAGCTCACCGAAATACGAGCAGTACTTC
TRBJ2-7 | . | . | TRBV10-3 | CAISVKGGYEQYF | TGTGCCATCAGTGTAAAGGGGGGATACGAGCAGTACTTC
TRBJ2-7 | . | . | TRBV5-1 | CASSLRQGPHEQYF | TGCGCCAGCAGCTTGCGGCAGGGTCCCCACGAGCAGTACTTC
TRBJ2-2 | TRBD2 | . | TRBV19 | CASSAGEVIGELFF | TGTGCCAGTTCAGCGGGAGAGGTTATTGGGGAGCTGTTTTTT
TRBJ1-5 | . | . | TRBV28 | CASSTLLPSGQLVNQPQHF | TGTGCCAGCAGTACACTCCTTCCCTCCGGACAGCTGGTCAATCAGCCCCAGCATTTT
TRBJ2-7 | TRBD1 | . | TRBV7-9 | CASSSDLQGAEQYF | TGTGCCAGCAGCAGTGATTTACAGGGGGCCGAGCAGTACTTC
TRBJ2-5 | TRBD2 | . | TRBV19 | CASSIVTSRETQYF | TGTGCCAGTAGTATAGTGACTAGCAGAGAGACCCAGTACTTC
TRBJ2-7 | . | . | TRBV6-6 | CASSYSSGTSSYEQYF | TGTGCCAGCAGTTACTCCAGCGGCACTAGCTCCTACGAGCAGTACTTC
TRBJ1-4 | . | once | TRBV9 | CASSVEVEGEKLFF | TGTGCCAGCAGTGTCGAGGTGGAGGGCGAAAAACTGTTTTTT
TRBJ1-4 | TRBD1 | . | TRBV6-6 | CASSWEETGWDEKLFF | TGTGCCAGCAGTTGGGAAGAGACAGGGTGGGATGAAAAACTGTTTTTT
TRBJ2-3 | TRBD2 | . | TRBV18 | CASSPTGLPGFSGRLSDTQYF | TGTGCCAGCTCACCAACAGGCCTTCCCGGGTTTAGCGGGAGGTTATCAGATACGCAGTATTTT
TRBJ1-5 | . | . | TRBV9 | CASSVGLGPHQPQHF | TGTGCCAGCAGCGTAGGTCTGGGTCCCCATCAGCCCCAGCATTTT
TRBJ1-6 | . | . | TRBV2 | CASSHDLENSPLHF | TGTGCCAGCAGCCATGACCTGGAAAATTCACCCCTCCACTTT
TRBJ1-6 | TRBD1 | . | TRBV5-1 | CASSLQGGIDSPLHF | TGCGCCAGCAGCTTGCAGGGGGGCATTGATTCACCCCTCCACTTT
TRBJ2-1 | TRBD2 | . | TRBV5-1 | CASSSLGSGSDGEQFF | TGCGCCAGCAGCTCCCTGGGGAGCGGGAGCGACGGTGAGCAGTTCTTC
TRBJ1-2 | . | . | TRBV6-5 | CASSSIGGYGYTF | TGTGCCAGCAGTTCGATCGGGGGCTATGGCTACACCTTC
TRBJ2-3 | TRBD2 | . | TRBV19 | CASSASLAGVPDTQYF | TGTGCCAGTAGTGCCTCGCTAGCGGGAGTCCCAGATACGCAGTATTTT
TRBJ2-1 | TRBD2 | once | TRBV7-9 | CASSLLRIAGYNEQFF | TGTGCCAGCAGCTTACTGCGCATAGCGGGGTACAATGAGCAGTTCTTC
TRBJ2-5 | . | . | TRBV28 | CASSDPVKETQYF | TGTGCCAGCAGTGACCCCGTAAAAGAGACCCAGTACTTC
TRBJ2-7 | . | . | TRBV5-1 | CASSLITASEQYF | TGCGCCAGCAGCTTGATTACGGCGTCCGAGCAGTACTTC
TRBJ1-4 | TRBD1 | . | TRBV5-1 | CASSPGQGIEKLFF | TGCGCCAGCAGCCCGGGACAGGGTATTGAAAAACTGTTTTTT
TRBJ1-2 | . | . | TRBV18 | CASSPPSGMNYGYTF | TGTGCCAGCTCACCACCCTCAGGGATGAACTATGGCTACACCTTC
TRBJ1-1 | . | . | TRBV5-5 | CASSLAWRVTEAFF | TGTGCCAGCAGCTTGGCTTGGAGAGTAACTGAAGCTTTCTTT
TRBJ1-5 | TRBD1 | once | TRBV19 | CASSRFGTGDQPQHF | TGTGCCAGTAGTAGGTTTGGGACAGGCGATCAGCCCCAGCATTTT
TRBJ2-3 | TRBD1 | few | TRBV25-1 | CASSAQGVGQYF | TGTGCCAGCAGTGCCCAGGGGGTCGGGCAGTATTTT
TRBJ1-3 | . | . | TRBV19 | CASSPGNTIYF | TGTGCCAGTAGTCCTGGAAACACCATATATTTT
TRBJ1-2 | . | once | TRBV6-5 | CASSYGHSSYGYTF | TGTGCCAGCAGTTACGGACATAGTTCTTATGGCTACACCTTC
TRBJ2-7 | TRBD2 | . | TRBV7-3 | CASSLGTAPGGEQYF | TGTGCCAGCAGCCTCGGGACGGCGCCGGGAGGGGAGCAGTACTTC
TRBJ2-5 | . | . | TRBV21-1 | CASSEGQETQYF | TGTGCCAGCAGTGAAGGGCAAGAGACCCAGTACTTC
TRBJ2-5 | . | . | TRBV7-6 | CASSPVQAPGETQYF | TGTGCCAGCAGCCCGGTCCAGGCCCCAGGGGAGACCCAGTACTTC
TRBJ1-2 | . | . | TRBV15 | CATSRAAQLFNYGYTF | TGTGCCACCAGCAGGGCCGCCCAGCTTTTTAACTATGGCTACACCTTC
TRBJ2-1 | . | . | TRBV11-2 | CASSLGLIRQFF | TGTGCCAGCAGCTTAGGGCTAATCAGGCAGTTCTTC
TRBJ2-1 | . | once | TRBV21-1 | CASSKFAMEGGKYNEQFF | TGTGCCAGCAGCAAATTTGCTATGGAGGGAGGAAAATACAATGAGCAGTTCTTC
TRBJ2-5 | . | once | TRBV11-3 | CASSLTGSETQYF | TGTGCCAGCAGCTTAACAGGCAGTGAGACCCAGTACTTC
TRBJ2-5 | TRBD2 | . | TRBV7-8 | CASSPRGSQYF | TGTGCCAGCAGCCCGCGGGGGTCCCAGTACTTC
TRBJ1-1 | . | . | TRBV27 | CASSFLQANTEAFF | TGTGCCAGCAGTTTCTTACAGGCGAACACTGAAGCTTTCTTT
TRBJ1-3 | . | . | TRBV5-1 | CASSPPSGMGGNTIYF | TGCGCCAGCAGCCCTCCGTCGGGGATGGGGGGAAACACCATATATTTT
TRBJ1-3 | TRBD1 | . | TRBV15 | CATSRGTGALSGNTIYF | TGTGCCACCAGCAGGGGGACAGGGGCTTTGTCTGGAAACACCATATATTTT
TRBJ1-5 | TRBD1 | . | TRBV19 | CASSFRRDSNQPQHF | TGTGCCAGTAGTTTCCGCCGGGACAGTAACCAGCCCCAGCATTTT
TRBJ1-1 | . | once | TRBV6-5 | CASSTSQGRVAFF | TGTGCCAGCAGCACAAGTCAGGGACGTGTAGCTTTCTTT
TRBJ1-3 | . | . | TRBV2 | CASSAQQAPGNTIYF | TGTGCCAGCAGTGCTCAGCAGGCGCCTGGAAACACCATATATTTT
TRBJ2-5 | . | . | TRBV4-1 | CASSQGPGTETQYF | TGCGCCAGCAGCCAAGGTCCGGGGACGGAGACCCAGTACTTC